These T cell receptor beta chains were read from a single sample in a study of T cells in Graves' hyperthyroidism and ophthalmopathy. MiXCR, run by TCRdb on the multiplex PCR reads, gives a single entry per CDR3 protein. In the table there are 690,000 or so distinct CDR3 sequences, about 17% of which are singletons. Sequencing used blood. These receptors were collected from a woman between 45 and 60 years old with Graves' hyperthyroidism that later progressed to Graves' ophthalmopathy. The CDR3 runs from the conserved cysteine through the conserved F or W.

TRBV11-2	TRBJ2-7	16	CASSLDERGGSYEQYF
TRBV24-1	TRBJ1-5	15	CATSDSQGFLQPQHF
TRBV24-1	TRBJ2-3	16	CATSDPTTGVADTQYF
TRBV29-1	TRBJ2-3	14	CSVPTQGATDTQYF
TRBV15	TRBJ1-3	15	CATSGGRSSGNTIYF
TRBV3-1	TRBJ2-1	17	CASSPRTGSRDRNEQFF
TRBV20-1	TRBJ1-6	13	CSAAERGDSPLHF
TRBV20-1	TRBJ2-3	17	CSARGWLGNLQLDTQYF
TRBV9	TRBJ1-1	15	CASSPGRTMNTEAFF
TRBV10-3	TRBJ2-1	17	CAISEAGRGGFYNEQFF
TRBV7-9	TRBJ2-4	14	CASNPRDLGNIQYF
TRBV30	TRBJ1-2	16	CAWSVQWGSDNYGYTF
TRBV7-6	TRBJ1-1	14	CASSLQTSNTEAFF
TRBV7-9	TRBJ2-3	14	CASSSVVAHGTQYF
TRBV6-2/TRBV6-3	TRBJ2-5	13	CASSYSGTETQYF
TRBV9	TRBJ1-3	14	CASSQPGSGNTIYF
TRBV12-3/TRBV12-4	TRBJ1-1	12	CASTNRELRAFF
TRBV11-2	TRBJ1-4	16	CASSLWGGETNEKLFF
TRBV20-1	TRBJ1-2	13	CSARDRRRGGYTF
TRBV3-1	TRBJ1-2	16	CASSQDRKQVDYGYTF
TRBV6-1	TRBJ2-5	12	CASSRGYETQYF
TRBV10-3	TRBJ2-3	13	CATSPLEGDTQYF
TRBV20-1	TRBJ2-3	15	CSARDTAGGPDTQYF
TRBV12-3/TRBV12-4	TRBJ2-1	16	CASSFGGRGYGNEQFF
TRBV12-5	TRBJ1-5	16	CASGFLQGISNQPQHF
TRBV19	TRBJ1-1	15	CASFSPGHPNTEAFF
TRBV5-1	TRBJ2-5	16	CASSPGQAHGQETQYF
TRBV20-1	TRBJ2-4	14	CSAIRTGGRNIQYF
TRBV20-1	TRBJ2-1	12	CSARGQGDEQFF
TRBV5-1	TRBJ1-2	14	CASSSGGQGAGYTF
TRBV2	TRBJ1-1	12	CASSEAVTEAFF
TRBV15	TRBJ2-3	14	CATSTLASTDTQYF
TRBV6-2/TRBV6-3	TRBJ2-3	16	CASSKGGSGGAYTQYF
TRBV11-2	TRBJ2-3	18	CASSLDGGTGGAADTQYF
TRBV3-1	TRBJ1-5	14	CASSQVTGEQPQHF
TRBV15	TRBJ2-5	15	CATSTLEVGVKTQYF
TRBV30	TRBJ2-7	14	CAWSVSRYSYEQYF
TRBV5-1	TRBJ2-1	15	CASSLPIESLNEQFF
TRBV27	TRBJ2-6	16	CASSLSVTSGANVLTF
TRBV6-1	TRBJ2-7	12	CASRGLGYEQYF
TRBV3-1	TRBJ1-1	14	CASSLAFMNTEAFF
TRBV5-1	TRBJ2-7	15	CASSLEGSQDHEQYF
TRBV5-1	TRBJ2-7	13	CASRRPSTHEQYF
TRBV7-6	TRBJ1-2	15	CASSYETGGHYGYTF
TRBV6-1	TRBJ1-4	15	CASSGPTGLGEKLFF
TRBV20-1	TRBJ2-1	12	CSASMGLDEQFF
TRBV2	TRBJ2-5	15	CASSPGTRIGETQYF
TRBV10-3	TRBJ2-2	15	CAISVSGGLTGELFF
TRBV11-2	TRBJ2-7	13	CASRGQGSYEQYF
TRBV7-9	TRBJ2-6	16	CASSSPTGFGANVLTF
TRBV6-1	TRBJ1-6	15	CATSTRTGGGSPLHF
TRBV7-9	TRBJ2-6	16	CASSSTLAPGANVLTF
TRBV9	TRBJ1-2	17	CASSGPDGAEPNYGYTF
TRBV11-2	TRBJ1-5	13	CASSLEAVAPQHF
TRBV7-9	TRBJ2-1	16	CASSSFGGSYYNEQFF
TRBV5-1	TRBJ2-7	13	CASSNPTDYEQYF
TRBV12-5	TRBJ1-5	18	CASGLVYYGQGGNQPQHF
TRBV3-1	TRBJ1-5	13	CASSQGGLKPQHF
TRBV7-8	TRBJ2-2	18	CASSLVGQGGVRTGELFF